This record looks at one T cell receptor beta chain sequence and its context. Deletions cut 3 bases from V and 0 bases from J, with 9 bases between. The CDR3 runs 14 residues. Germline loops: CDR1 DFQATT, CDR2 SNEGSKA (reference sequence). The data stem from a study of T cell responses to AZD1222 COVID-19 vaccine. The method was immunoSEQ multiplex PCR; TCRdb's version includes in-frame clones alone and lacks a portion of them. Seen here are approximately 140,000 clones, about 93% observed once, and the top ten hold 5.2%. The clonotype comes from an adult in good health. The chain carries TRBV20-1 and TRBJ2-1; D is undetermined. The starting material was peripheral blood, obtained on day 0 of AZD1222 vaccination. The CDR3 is CSASGLYSYNEQFF. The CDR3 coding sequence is TGCAGTGCTAGTGGGCTGTACTCCTACAATGAGCAGTTCTTC.